The 30 T cell receptor beta chains presented below share a single source sample, sequenced in a study of blood T cells in healthy people across ages. Combining a sample-barcoded 5' primer with a J-beta primer mix, a second PCR ran for about 7 to 11 cycles. Each CDR3 protein gets one entry after TCRdb re-called the 5' RACE reads with MiXCR. This table has roughly 680,000 distinct CDR3 sequences, more than 40% appearing once. The source material was blood. The receptor set was obtained from a woman aged 60-75 years in good health.

This sequence joins TRBV3-1 and TRBJ2-5; D is unresolved. The CDR3 spans 16 residues. Per germline, CDR1 LGHDT and CDR2 YNNKEL (reference sequence). Trimming took off 1 base at V and 1 base at J, with 13 bases between the two ends. For the CDR3, the DNA is TGTGCCAGCAGCCAAGTTTATGCGGCCATCCAAGAGACCCAGTACTTC. As protein: CASSQVYAAIQETQYF.

The V and J genes are TRBV5-1 and TRBJ2-1, with D possibly being TRBD1 (6 bases). The V end lost 4 bases, the J end lost 4 bases, and 18 bases lay between the germline ends. Germline CDR1 reads SGHRS; CDR2 reads YFSETQ. The CDR3 loop spans 16 amino acids. The CDR3 loop is CASSPAGDRKYNEQFF. CDR3 nucleotides: TGCGCCAGCAGCCCGGCGGGCGACAGGAAATACAATGAGCAGTTCTTC.

This clonotype was seen a single time. The chain employs TRBV5-1 and TRBJ1-2; 9 nucleotides agree with TRBD1. The CDR3 sequence is 15 residues long. CDR1 is SGHRS, CDR2 YFSETQ, per germline. V lost 4 bases to trimming and J lost 3 bases; unmatched junction nucleotides: 7. The CDR3 sequence: CASSSGQGNYYGYTF. CDR3 coding DNA: TGCGCCAGCAGCAGTGGACAGGGGAATTACTATGGCTACACCTTC.

The chain employs TRBV29-1 and TRBJ2-6, with 7 bases matching TRBD1. Germline V lookup: CDR1 SQVTM, CDR2 ANQGSEA. V trimming: 6 bases; J trimming: 0 bases; junction bases outside the gene matches: 2. The CDR3 length is 14 residues. Here the CDR3 reads CSVTGDSGANVLTF. The CDR3 nucleotides read TGCAGCGTAACAGGGGACTCTGGGGCCAACGTCCTGACTTTC.

In its sample, this clonotype was seen many times. The chain uses TRBV29-1 and TRBJ2-5; D is perhaps TRBD2 (5 bases). The CDR3 is made up of 13 amino acids. Germline CDR1 SQVTM, CDR2 ANQGSEA. V dropped 6 bases and J dropped 4 bases, with 15 bases sitting between them. CDR3 nucleotides: TGCAGCGTCGGGAACTGGTCCCTAGAGACCCAGTACTTC. Protein sequence: CSVGNWSLETQYF.

The table lists this clonotype with a few counts. The chain carries TRBV14 and TRBJ1-2, with D hard to call. The CDR3 runs to 13 residues. Germline loops: CDR1 SGHDN, CDR2 FVKESK. Deletions cut 1 base from V and 6 bases from J, with 9 bases between. The CDR3 is CASSQAGVHGYTF. CDR3 coding DNA: TGTGCCAGCAGCCAAGCGGGAGTTCATGGCTACACCTTC.

The chain carries TRBV24-1 and TRBJ2-3; tentative D call: TRBD2 (6 bases). The germline V and J ends were trimmed by 2 bases and 4 bases, with 15 bases remaining between them. CDR3 length: 16 amino acids. The germline V gene has CDR1 KGHDR and CDR2 SFDVKD. CDR3 region: CATSDSTGLKADTQYF. Here the CDR3 DNA reads TGTGCCACCAGTGATTCTACGGGACTTAAGGCAGATACGCAGTATTTT.

The chain links TRBV5-1 to TRBJ2-3; 7 nucleotides agree with TRBD2. The CDR3 consists of 15 residues. With 4 bases clipped from V and 3 bases from J, the junction kept 8 bases outside the gene matches. Germline loops: CDR1 SGHRS, CDR2 YFSETQ. The CDR3: CASSRSPLATDTQYF. The CDR3 region has the DNA TGCGCCAGCAGCCGAAGTCCACTAGCGACAGATACGCAGTATTTT. Supplemented by reference TRBV5-1 and TRBJ2-3, the full variable domain reads KAGVTQTPRYLIKTRGQQVTLSCSPISGHRSVSWYQQTPGQGLQFLFEYFSETQRNKGNFPGRFSGRQFSNSRSEMNVSTLELGDSALYLCASSRSPLATDTQYFGPGTRLTVL.

This chain links TRBV2 with TRBJ1-2, with a tentative D call TRBD1 (6 bases). Germline CDR1 is SNHLY and CDR2 is FYNNEI. The CDR3 totals 15 residues. The V gene lost 3 bases and the J gene lost 8 bases, with 19 bases spanning the gap. CDR3 DNA: TGTGCCAGCAGTGATACCGGGGGCGAGGCAGCCGGCTACACCTTC. This sequence encodes CASSDTGGEAAGYTF.

The chain recombines TRBV12-3 or TRBV12-4 with TRBJ1-2, with D possibly matching TRBD1 (6 bases). This CDR3 is built from 14 residues. With 4 bases removed from V and 8 bases from J, the gap between germline ends came to 17 bases. The CDR3 DNA reads as TGTGCCAGCAGTTCTACCGGGACATTGGGGGGCTACACCTTC. Translating it yields CASSSTGTLGGYTF.

The rearrangement links TRBV6-5 to TRBJ2-7, with D perhaps being TRBD1 or TRBD2 (5 bases each). The CDR3 runs 12 residues. V was cut by 6 bases and J by 6 bases, with 12 bases left in between. Germline values: CDR1 MNHEY, CDR2 SVGAGI. The CDR3 protein is CASRGPGTEQYF. CDR3 nucleotides: TGTGCCAGCAGGGGCCCTGGGACCGAGCAGTACTTC.

This clonotype has more than one count but fewer than ten. The V call is TRBV27, the J call TRBJ2-3, with 10 bases lining up with TRBD2. This CDR3 has 15 residues. Losses at the gene ends were 4 bases for V and 0 bases for J; bases not matched to a gene: 1. The germline V gene encodes CDR1 MNHEY and CDR2 SMNVEV (reference sequence). CDR3 residues: CASSSTSGSTDTQYF. The CDR3 DNA sequence: TGTGCCAGCAGTTCGACTAGCGGGAGCACAGATACGCAGTATTTT.

The chain joins TRBV29-1 to TRBJ1-5; D is uncertain. This CDR3 has 13 amino acids. The V and J ends lost 5 bases and 6 bases respectively, with 14 bases between them. Germline V gene lookup returns CDR1 SQVTM and CDR2 ANQGSEA. CDR3 sequence reads: CSVMMGLGQPQHF. CDR3 nucleotide sequence: TGCAGCGTTATGATGGGTTTAGGTCAGCCCCAGCATTTT.

The chain carries TRBV11-2 and TRBJ2-4; TRBD2 agrees at 13 bases. CDR3 size: 19 residues. The germline V gene encodes CDR1 SGHAT and CDR2 FQNNGV. The V and J ends lost 6 bases and 0 bases, in that order; junction bases with no gene match: 11. The CDR3 DNA follows: TGTGCCAGCAGGGCCGGGACTAGCGGGATGGGGGGAGCCAAAAACATTCAGTACTTC. It translates to CASRAGTSGMGGAKNIQYF.

The rearrangement links TRBV6-2 or TRBV6-3 to TRBJ2-3; 10 nucleotides agree with TRBD1. Germline CDR1 is MNHEY and CDR2 is SVGEGT. V lost 6 bases to trimming and J lost 7 bases; unmatched junction nucleotides: 7. This CDR3 is 14 amino acids long. The CDR3 sequence: CASSLTGGENTQYF. DNA of the CDR3: TGTGCCAGCAGCCTGACAGGGGGCGAAAATACGCAGTATTTT.

This clonotype was counted between two and nine times. The rearrangement joins TRBV9 to TRBJ2-7; D is unresolved. Germline V gene lookup returns CDR1 SGDLS and CDR2 YYNGEE. V was trimmed by 3 bases and J by 1 base, leaving 8 bases between them. The CDR3 is 13 residues long. In DNA form, the CDR3 reads TGTGCCAGCAGCGGGTTACGTTCCTACGAGCAGTACTTC. This encodes CASSGLRSYEQYF.

V is TRBV28 and J is TRBJ1-2; D is uncertain. Germline V lookup: CDR1 MDHEN, CDR2 SYDVKM. The CDR3 contains 14 residues. Trimming stripped 6 bases from V and 2 bases from J, with 13 bases between. Here the CDR3 reads CASRPRAGNYGYTF. In DNA, the CDR3 is TGTGCCAGCAGGCCTAGGGCAGGCAACTATGGCTACACCTTC.

On this clonotype itself: One junction end does not reproduce the germline sequence, and a read error may be involved. V gene TRBV6-2 or TRBV6-3 combines with J gene TRBJ2-7; TRBD2 matches at 7 bases. The CDR3 is 15 residues long. Germline V gene sequence: CDR1 MNHEY, CDR2 SVGEGT. The CDR3 DNA reads TGTGCCAGCAGCCCTGTCGGCGGGGGAGGCTACGAGCGGTACTTC. It translates to CASSPVGGGGYERYF.

This chain connects TRBV10-3 to TRBJ1-1; D unclear. Germline CDR1 and CDR2: ENHRY and SYGVKD. Between the trimmed V and J ends, which lost 0 bases and 1 base, there was a span of 9 bases. The CDR3 loop spans 15 amino acids. In DNA form, the CDR3 reads TGTGCCATCAGTGAGTCTAACGGGCGGAACACTGAAGCTTTCTTT. Translating it yields CAISESNGRNTEAFF.

This chain uses TRBV25-1 with TRBJ2-1, with 8 bases fitting TRBD2. V dropped 2 bases and J dropped 4; count of bases not matched to a gene: 7. Germline loops: CDR1 MGHDK, CDR2 SYGVNS. The CDR3 totals 16 residues. The chain's CDR3 is CASSERGGGSYNEQFF. Here the CDR3 DNA reads TGTGCCAGCAGTGAAAGGGGCGGGGGGTCTTACAATGAGCAGTTCTTC.

This clonotype occurred a few times. This chain links TRBV28 with TRBJ1-5; D gene ambiguous. The CDR3 extends over 14 amino acids. Trimming took off 5 bases at V and 3 bases at J, with 11 bases between the two ends. In germline, CDR1 is MDHEN, CDR2 SYDVKM. The CDR3 protein is CASSRYSYNQPQHF. The CDR3, as DNA: TGTGCCAGCAGTCGGTACAGCTACAATCAGCCCCAGCATTTT.

This clonotype was detected once. A much larger clone is a single base away; this may be a read error. The chain joins TRBV4-3 to TRBJ2-1; D gene unclear. The CDR3 extends over 14 amino acids. V was cut by 1 base and J by 6 bases, with 10 bases left in between. Germline V gives CDR1 LGHNA, CDR2 YSLEER. CDR3 nucleotides: TGCGCCAGCAGCCAAGGTCTCGCTGCCAATGAGCAGTTCTTC. Translating gives CASSQGLAANEQFF.

This clonotype was found a few times. The rearrangement uses TRBV10-3 and TRBJ1-2; 8 bases map to TRBD1. Germline CDR1 ENHRY, CDR2 SYGVKD. The V gene end was trimmed by 5 bases and the J gene end by 2 bases; junction bases not matched to a gene: 7. This CDR3 has 15 amino acids. DNA of the CDR3: TGTGCCATCAGTCCCGGGACAGGAGTAAACTATGGCTACACCTTC. Amino acid sequence: CAISPGTGVNYGYTF.

The chain recombines TRBV7-9 with TRBJ2-3; 8 positions match TRBD2. The CDR3 runs 16 residues. With V trimmed by 3 bases and J by 2 bases, 7 bases remained unmatched. Germline V CDR1 and CDR2: SEHNR, FQNEAQ (reference sequence). The CDR3 here is CASSFIPGGNTDTQYF. The CDR3, as DNA: TGTGCCAGCAGCTTTATTCCGGGAGGGAACACAGATACGCAGTATTTT. The variable domain in full, with the rest retrieved from reference TRBV7-9 and TRBJ2-3, is DTGVSQNPRHKITKRGQNVTFRCDPISEHNRLYWYRQTLGQGPEFLTYFQNEAQLEKSRLLSDRFSAERPKGSFSTLEIQRTEQGDSAMYLCASSFIPGGNTDTQYFGPGTRLTVL.

This clonotype has a handful of counts. This chain joins TRBV29-1 and TRBJ1-2, with D maybe TRBD1 (5 bases). CDR3 length equals 16 residues. Trimming removed 4 bases from V and 6 bases from J, with 24 bases in between. CDR1 is SQVTM, CDR2 ANQGSEA, per germline. The CDR3 bases are TGCAGCGTTGTCCCCAAAGGGACCGTGTCTACCAATGGCTACACCTTC. Translated: CSVVPKGTVSTNGYTF.

This clonotype turned up a few times. This chain connects TRBV20-1 to TRBJ2-4, with D perhaps TRBD1 (5 bases). Trimming removed 2 bases from V and 3 bases from J, with 14 bases in between. The CDR3 is made up of 15 amino acids. CDR1 is DFQATT, CDR2 SNEGSKA, per germline (reference sequence). The CDR3 loop reads CSARSSRGNKNIQYF. The CDR3 DNA reads TGCAGTGCTAGATCCTCTAGGGGCAACAAAAACATTCAGTACTTC.

J is TRBJ2-1 and V is TRBV7-2, with D perhaps TRBD1 (5 bases). Germline values: CDR1 SGHTA, CDR2 FQGNSA. CDR3 size: 14 residues. V lost 1 base and J 6 bases, leaving 10 bases between the germline ends. CDR3 in DNA: TGTGCCAGCAGCTTAGTTTCGGACACCAATGAGCAGTTCTTC. It codes for CASSLVSDTNEQFF.

This rearrangement joins TRBV20-1 to TRBJ2-1; the match to TRBD2 covers 7 bases. Germline CDR1 reads DFQATT; CDR2 reads SNEGSKA (reference sequence). Trimming took 5 bases from V and 5 from J; bases not matched to a gene: 9. CDR3 length: 14 amino acids. This CDR3 reads CSAPRGGVDNEQFF. For the CDR3, the DNA is TGCAGTGCTCCCCGTGGGGGGGTCGACAATGAGCAGTTCTTC.

V usage is TRBV7-2 and J usage is TRBJ2-5, with D possibly TRBD1 on 7 matching bases. V lost 5 bases and J 0 bases, leaving 16 bases between the germline ends. The CDR3 is 16 amino acids. The germline V gene encodes CDR1 SGHTA and CDR2 FQGNSA. CDR3 DNA: TGTGCCAGCAGCACCCAGGGGGGAGTCTACCAAGAGACCCAGTACTTC. Protein: CASSTQGGVYQETQYF.

Remarks on this clonotype: One junction end does not reproduce the germline sequence, and a read error may be involved. The CDR3 is CASSLWDTSNQPQHF. The CDR3 DNA follows: TGCGCCAGCTCATTGTGGGACACTAGCAATCAGCCCCAGCATTTT. The V and J genes are TRBV18 and TRBJ1-5; possible D gene TRBD1, 6 bases. The germline V gene encodes CDR1 KGHSH and CDR2 LQKENI. The CDR3 covers 15 residues.